The table lists the clone carrying this T cell receptor (beta chain) with many counts. Its target is not known. The data belong to a study of CD8+CD57+ T cells in acquired aplastic anemia. Study-wide background: Mean yield of DNA from sorted CD4+ and CD8+ cells was approximately 3 ug. Healthy-donor CD4+ cells averaged approximately 10 million reads.

V was trimmed by 1 base and J by 1 base, leaving 7 bases between them. The CDR3 runs to 14 residues. General observations from the study: Patients were compared with controls for CD8+ Simpson's diversity, and no significant difference emerged. Patients and controls shared some 29 CD8+ CDR3 sequences, which appeared highly expressed in patients and within their immunodominant clones.

Both TCR beta VDJ combination and CDR3 sequence profiling were carried out. Genomic DNA was the template for this profiling. A single record per CDR3 protein comes from TCRdb applying MiXCR to the reads. Of about 190,000 distinct CDR3 sequences listed, roughly half were seen once; the top ten hold approximately 15%. The origin of this receptor is a human donor in good health, serving as a control. What was sequenced was sorted CD4+, CD8+, or CD8+CD57+ T cells (not recorded which) from PBMCs. The rearrangement joins TRBV12-3 or TRBV12-4 to TRBJ1-1; D is unresolved. The CDR3 sequence: CASSLGGGNTEAFF. The CDR3 DNA follows: TGTGCCAGCAGTTTAGGTGGCGGGAACACTGAAGCTTTCTTT.